This is a list of T cell receptor beta chains from one sample in a study of T cell changes during pregnancy in multiple sclerosis. Measured with immunoSEQ multiplex PCR; TCRdb has only the in-frame clones, and not every one. The repertoire has 50,000 to 80,000 clones, roughly 90% of them found once; the top ten carry 1.4%. The sample was peripheral blood, taken in the second trimester of pregnancy. The receptors here all came from a female donor with multiple sclerosis, enrolled in a pregnancy study. Each CDR3 is given with its conserved first and last residue. Part of the rows lack a size; the others show once, few, many or a class for expanded clones.

>TRBV30|TRBJ1-4|-
CAWTPGTINEKLFF
>TRBV11-2|TRBJ2-6|once
CASSFSSSGANVLTF
>TRBV5-1|TRBJ1-1|-
CASSRPGFRNTEAFF
>TRBV19|TRBJ2-5|-
CASSYPSKETQYF
>TRBV5-1|TRBJ2-7|-
CASSSDRDTYEQYF
>TRBV7-9|TRBJ1-5|-
CASSLGSGEQPQHF
>TRBV27|TRBJ2-5|-
CASSLKREPQETQYF
>TRBV5-1|TRBJ2-7|-
CASSLDTGLIEQYF
>TRBV2|TRBJ1-1|few
CASSRLSSMNTEAFF
>TRBV4-3|TRBJ2-2|-
CASSQDLAGTGELFF
>TRBV7-9|TRBJ2-1|-
CASSLARQTFADEQFF
>TRBV5-1|TRBJ2-6|-
CASSLAPGSGANVLTF
>TRBV5-1|TRBJ2-3|-
CASSPTSSGTDTQYF
>TRBV9|TRBJ2-1|-
CASSVSGMGLNEQFF
>TRBV7-9|TRBJ1-1|-
CASSLGQVFTNTEAFF
>TRBV2|TRBJ2-3|once
CASSLAGVTDTQYF
>TRBV18|TRBJ2-7|-
CASSVLSSYEQYF
>TRBV4-3|TRBJ2-7|-
CASSQAGTGTGTYEQYF
>TRBV10-3|TRBJ2-3|-
CAISADQGASTDTQYF
>TRBV6-1|TRBJ2-6|once
CASKAGSSGANVLTF
>TRBV5-6|TRBJ2-7|once
CASRLGQAYEQYF
>TRBV19|TRBJ1-4|-
CASSMGQGVESLFF
>TRBV5-1|TRBJ2-3|-
CASSLDRPSTDTQYF
>TRBV7-9|TRBJ2-7|-
CASRPLGGSYEQYF
>TRBV5-1|TRBJ2-1|-
CASSPSSGGKNEQFF
>TRBV27|TRBJ1-4|-
CASSFYNYREAINEKLFF
>TRBV7-3|TRBJ2-7|-
CASSLSSETGVHEQYF
>TRBV7-9|TRBJ2-2|-
CASSPSGTSGNTGELFF
>TRBV27|TRBJ2-6|-
CASSQQGGGRGANVLTF